The 29 T cell receptor beta chains given below trace back to one sample, sequenced in a study of shared clonotypes between healthy human individuals. The naive CD8 population came from CD45RO-negative cells selected for CCR7, without terminally differentiated effector memory CD45RA+ cells. Using immunoSEQ multiplex PCR, the repertoire was profiled, and TCRdb retains in-frame clones only, with some absent. This sample has about 2.2 million clones, with about 93% found just once. The specimen sequenced was naive CD8+ T cells from PBMCs. The receptor source for this set is a man aged 18 to 29 in good health. Some clones in this sample may be carry-over from other donors' samples.

This sequence joins TRBV9 and TRBJ2-1, with 12 bases that match TRBD1. With 3 bases clipped from V and 7 bases from J, the junction kept 8 bases outside the gene matches. CDR3 length equals 16 residues. CDR1 SGDLS and CDR2 YYNGEE come from the germline V gene. The CDR3 is CASSAPGQGARNEQFF. The CDR3 DNA is TGTGCCAGCAGCGCTCCGGGACAGGGGGCAAGAAATGAGCAGTTCTTC.

The genes are TRBV9 and TRBJ2-2; tentative D call: TRBD2 (7 bases). This CDR3 region has 16 residues. The V gene's germline CDR1 is SGDLS and CDR2 YYNGEE. V lost 4 bases and J lost 5, with 18 bases in between. CDR3 sequence (DNA): TGTGCCAGCAGCCCTAAGGGGGGGCGCGGGACCGGGGAGCTGTTTTTT. Protein product: CASSPKGGRGTGELFF. The complete variable domain, with remaining parts taken from reference TRBV9 and TRBJ2-2, reads DSGVTQTPKHLITATGQRVTLRCSPRSGDLSVYWYQQSLDQGLQFLIQYYNGEERAKGNILERFSAQQFPDLHSELNLSSLELGDSALYFCASSPKGGRGTGELFFGEGSRLTVL.

The chain links TRBV7-2 to TRBJ1-1, with D unclear. This CDR3 comprises 18 residues. V lost 5 bases and J lost 0, with 22 bases in between. The V gene's germline CDR1 is SGHTA and CDR2 FQGNSA. The CDR3 DNA reads TGTGCCAGCAGCCCACGTGAATGGGGATTGACTGTGAACACTGAAGCTTTCTTT. This translates into CASSPREWGLTVNTEAFF. The full variable domain, rest sourced from reference TRBV7-2 and TRBJ1-1, is GAGVSQSPSNKVTEKGKDVELRCDPISGHTALYWYRQSLGQGLEFLIYFQGNSAPDKSGLPSDRFSAERTGGSVSTLTIQRTQQEDSAVYLCASSPREWGLTVNTEAFFGQGTRLTVV.

The chain carries TRBV5-4 and TRBJ2-7; the D is unclear. The CDR3 consists of 13 residues. Germline loops: CDR1 SGHNT, CDR2 YYREEE (reference sequence). The V and J ends lost 1 base and 1 base respectively, with 6 bases between them. DNA of the CDR3: TGTGCCAGCAGCTTGAGGGAATCCTACGAGCAGTACTTC. This translates into CASSLRESYEQYF.

In its sample, this clone was seen once. V is TRBV28 and J is TRBJ2-7; D uncertain. V lost 8 bases and J lost 4, with 15 bases in between. CDR3 length: 13 amino acids. Germline-derived CDR1 and CDR2 are MDHEN and SYDVKM. The CDR3 is CASVSGRPYEQYF. CDR3 in DNA: TGTGCCAGCGTCTCGGGCAGGCCGTACGAGCAGTACTTC.

This clone was observed a handful of times. This chain uses TRBV4-3 with TRBJ1-1; D possibly corresponds to TRBD1 (6 bases). Trimming took 1 base from V and 7 from J, leaving 13 bases between them. In germline, CDR1 is LGHNA, CDR2 YSLEER. This CDR3 has 14 residues. CDR3 nucleotide sequence: TGCGCCAGCAGCCAAGTTGGGGAAGGGGGTGAAGCTTTCTTT. This codes for CASSQVGEGGEAFF.

This chain joins TRBV4-3 and TRBJ2-5; no reliable D call. Germline-derived CDR1 and CDR2 are LGHNA and YSLEER. The CDR3 loop spans 15 amino acids. Trimming took 0 bases from V and 0 from J, leaving 8 bases between them. CDR3 DNA: TGCGCCAGCAGCCAAGATATGGGGTACCAAGAGACCCAGTACTTC. The encoded protein is CASSQDMGYQETQYF.

The V gene is TRBV28, the J gene TRBJ2-7, with 12 bases fitting TRBD2. The CDR3 runs to 16 residues. V was clipped by 5 bases and J by 2 bases; unmatched bases: 7. Germline assignment: CDR1 MDHEN and CDR2 SYDVKM. The DNA for the CDR3 is TGTGCCAGCAGTCCGACTAGCGGGAGAGCCGCCTACGAGCAGTACTTC. As protein: CASSPTSGRAAYEQYF. The full variable domain, its missing parts supplied by reference TRBV28 and TRBJ2-7, is DVKVTQSSRYLVKRTGEKVFLECVQDMDHENMFWYRQDPGLGLRLIYFSYDVKMKEKGDIPEGYSVSREKKERFSLILESASTNQTSMYLCASSPTSGRAAYEQYFGPGTRLTVT.

The J gene is TRBJ1-3, the V gene TRBV4-1; D is undetermined. The CDR3 loop spans 15 amino acids. Germline V gene sequence: CDR1 MGHRA, CDR2 YSYEKL. V was shortened by 1 base and J by 0 bases, with 7 bases between the two germline ends. This CDR3 reads CASSQGQVSGNTIYF. For the CDR3, the DNA is TGCGCCAGCAGCCAAGGGCAGGTCTCTGGAAACACCATATATTTT.

In nucleotides, the CDR3 is TGTGCCAGCAGCTTGGCTAGCGGGGGTCTCAATGAGCAGTTCTTC. It specifies CASSLASGGLNEQFF. The chain recombines TRBV7-2 with TRBJ2-1; 10 bases match TRBD2. Germline V gives CDR1 SGHTA, CDR2 FQGNSA. Germline trimming cut 3 bases from V and 6 bases from J; bases unmatched to any gene: 5. This CDR3 spans 15 amino acids.

This chain joins TRBV28 and TRBJ2-7, with TRBD2 matching over 9 bases. Germline loops: CDR1 MDHEN, CDR2 SYDVKM. CDR3 length: 14 residues. J lost 3 bases, V lost 6 bases, and 6 bases had no gene match. The CDR3: CASRDRTSVYEQYF. CDR3 coding DNA: TGTGCCAGCAGAGACCGGACTAGCGTCTACGAGCAGTACTTC.

This sequence joins TRBV11-2 and TRBJ2-3; TRBD2 aligns across 7 bases. Germline V gene lookup returns CDR1 SGHAT and CDR2 FQNNGV. The CDR3 contains 14 residues. J gave up 5 bases and V 5 bases, and 7 bases lay outside the gene matches. The CDR3 is CASSAGVGRDTQYF. The CDR3 DNA sequence: TGTGCCAGCAGCGCGGGAGTGGGCCGAGATACGCAGTATTTT.

The CDR3 spells CASWTLDHTDTQYF. For the CDR3, the DNA is TGTGCCAGTTGGACTCTGGACCACACAGATACGCAGTATTTT. The gene calls are TRBV5-6 and TRBJ2-3; D is perhaps TRBD2 (5 bases). The CDR3 length is 14 residues. Trimming cost V 8 bases and J 2 bases, with 15 bases left between them. Germline CDR1 SGHDT, CDR2 YYEEEE.

The genes are TRBV6-6 and TRBJ1-2; the D gene is possibly TRBD1 (6 bases). The CDR3 contains 14 residues. Trimming took 5 bases from V and 4 from J, leaving 14 bases between them. Germline CDR1 reads MNHNY; CDR2 reads SVGAGI (reference sequence). The CDR3 nucleotides read TGTGCCAGCAGTAACCCACAGGGAGGCTATGGCTACACCTTC. Translated: CASSNPQGGYGYTF.

V is TRBV9 and J is TRBJ2-2, with D perhaps assigned TRBD1 or TRBD2 (5 bases each). Germline V lookup: CDR1 SGDLS, CDR2 YYNGEE. This CDR3 contains 15 residues. Deletions cut 0 bases from V and 6 bases from J, with 12 bases between. CDR3 in DNA: TGTGCCAGCAGCGTAGGGGGCGGGTACGCCGGGGAGCTGTTTTTT. Translation: CASSVGGGYAGELFF.

CDR3 sequence (DNA): TGCGCCAGCAGGCAGTCTGGAGACGTGGATACGCAGTATTTT. Amino acid sequence: CASRQSGDVDTQYF. This chain connects TRBV10-2 to TRBJ2-3, with D unclear. The CDR3 runs to 14 residues. The V gene's germline CDR1 is WSHSY and CDR2 SAAADI. V lost 6 bases to trimming and J lost 6 bases, with 16 bases between them.

The chain combines TRBV19 with TRBJ1-1, with 7 bases identical to TRBD1. The CDR3 has 14 residues. Germline V gene data show CDR1 as LNHDA and CDR2 as SQIVND (reference sequence). The chain's CDR3 is CASSQGLMNTEAFF. CDR3 nucleotide sequence: TGTGCTTCCTCACAGGGGCTCATGAACACTGAAGCTTTCTTT.

The chain links TRBV28 to TRBJ2-3; 15 bases map to TRBD2. CDR3 size: 16 residues. Germline V CDR1 and CDR2: MDHEN, SYDVKM. With 6 bases clipped from V and 2 bases from J, the junction kept 3 bases outside the gene matches. CDR3 residues: CASRGTSGRTTDTQYF. The CDR3 DNA reads TGTGCCAGCAGGGGGACTAGCGGGAGGACCACAGATACGCAGTATTTT.

CDR3 coding DNA: TGTGCCACCTCGATACTAGCGGGGAATAACAATGAGCAGTTCTTC. Translating it yields CATSILAGNNNEQFF. The chain employs TRBV19 and TRBJ2-1; 10 positions match TRBD2. This CDR3 is built from 15 residues. Germline CDR1 and CDR2: LNHDA and SQIVND (reference sequence). Germline trimming cut 10 bases from V and 5 bases from J; bases unmatched to any gene: 11. Variable domain in full (rest from reference TRBV19 and TRBJ2-1): DGGITQSPKYLFRKEGQNVTLSCEQNLNHDAMYWYRQDPGQGLRLIYYSQIVNDFQKGDIAEGYSVSREKKESFPLTVTSAQKNPTAFYLCATSILAGNNNEQFFGPGTRLTVL.

As for this clone: Other DNA sequences in the sample encode the same CDR3. V and J are TRBV19 and TRBJ2-2; no firm D call. Germline CDR1 and CDR2: LNHDA and SQIVND (reference sequence). V was cut by 0 bases and J by 11 bases, with 7 bases left in between. The CDR3 sequence is 12 residues long. CDR3 DNA sequence: TGTGCCAGTAGTATAGATCGGGCTGAGCTGTTTTTT. This codes for CASSIDRAELFF.

The gene calls are TRBV5-4 and TRBJ2-7; no clear D. Trimming cost V 0 bases and J 6 bases, with 16 bases left between them. CDR1 is SGHNT and CDR2 is YYREEE in the germline V gene (reference sequence). The CDR3 covers 15 residues. CDR3: CASSLVPPSPGEQYF. The CDR3 nucleotides read TGTGCCAGCAGCTTGGTACCGCCCAGTCCCGGCGAGCAGTACTTC.

CDR3 nucleotides: TGTGCCAGCAGTTACTCGAGCGGGGCTTCCTACAATGAGCAGTTCTTC. Residues: CASSYSSGASYNEQFF. This sequence joins TRBV6-5 and TRBJ2-1, with 7 nucleotides matching TRBD2. Germline V gene sequence: CDR1 MNHEY, CDR2 SVGAGI. This CDR3 spans 16 amino acids. Trimming at V came to 0 bases and at J to 1 base, leaving 3 bases not matched to a gene.

The chain carries TRBV6-5 and TRBJ1-1; possible D gene TRBD1, 5 bases. There are 14 residues in the CDR3. Per germline, CDR1 MNHEY and CDR2 SVGAGI. The V and J ends lost 5 bases and 5 bases respectively, with 15 bases between them. The DNA of the CDR3 is TGTGCCAGCAGTCGTTCAGGGTTTTTGACTGAAGCTTTCTTT. This sequence encodes CASSRSGFLTEAFF.

In this sample, this clone turned up a few times. CDR3 loop: CSVDGTGGVWTEAFF. CDR3 DNA: TGCAGCGTCGACGGGACAGGGGGCGTGTGGACTGAAGCTTTCTTT. The chain employs TRBV29-1 and TRBJ1-1; TRBD1 matches 12 bases. This CDR3 comprises 15 residues. V gave up 6 bases and J gave up 5 bases; unmatched junction bases: 10. The germline gives CDR1 SQVTM, CDR2 ANQGSEA. Full variable domain (outside the CDR3, taken from reference TRBV29-1 and TRBJ1-1): SAVISQKPSRDICQRGTSLTIQCQVDSQVTMMFWYRQQPGQSLTLIATANQGSEATYESGFVIDKFPISRPNLTFSTLTVSNMSPEDSSIYLCSVDGTGGVWTEAFFGQGTRLTVV.

This chain uses TRBV29-1 with TRBJ2-4; D not certain. This CDR3 is built from 13 residues. V was pared by 7 bases and J by 0 bases, with 10 bases between. Looked up from germline, CDR1 is SQVTM and CDR2 is ANQGSEA. This CDR3 is CSDLPLAKNIQYF. The CDR3 DNA reads as TGCAGCGACCTGCCCCTAGCCAAAAACATTCAGTACTTC.

The chain combines TRBV28 with TRBJ1-2; D not certain. Trimming took 3 bases from V and 5 from J, leaving 19 bases between them. Germline loops: CDR1 MDHEN, CDR2 SYDVKM. This CDR3 has 16 amino acids. CDR3 in DNA: TGTGCCAGCAGTTTTCTCGTCAGCCAATCGACGTATGGCTACACCTTC. Protein: CASSFLVSQSTYGYTF.

The gene calls are TRBV27 and TRBJ1-1; 9 bases match TRBD1. The CDR3 spans 14 residues. V lost 5 bases, J lost 3 bases, and 4 bases stayed unmatched. Germline V CDR1 and CDR2: MNHEY, SMNVEV (reference sequence). The CDR3 coding sequence is TGTGCCAGCAGTGTACAGGGGGCTCACACTGAAGCTTTCTTT. The encoded protein is CASSVQGAHTEAFF.

The chain joins TRBV13 to TRBJ1-2, with 7 bases matching TRBD1. J gave up 6 bases and V 7 bases, and 2 bases lay outside the gene matches. CDR1 and CDR2 from the germline V gene are PRHDT and FYEKMQ (reference sequence). The CDR3 length is 11 residues. CDR3 loop: CASTQGDGYTF. CDR3 DNA sequence: TGTGCCAGCACCCAGGGGGATGGCTACACCTTC.

This chain uses TRBV5-1 with TRBJ2-7; D not resolved. V was pared by 0 bases and J by 3 bases, with 10 bases between. The germline gives CDR1 SGHRS, CDR2 YFSETQ. The CDR3 is 14 residues long. Here the CDR3 reads CASSLGGTGYEQYF. For the CDR3, the DNA is TGCGCCAGCAGCTTGGGAGGAACCGGCTACGAGCAGTACTTC.